What follows describes a single T cell receptor beta chain. The data are from a study of response to subunit inactivated influenza vaccine. One entry per CDR3 protein results from TCRdb running MiXCR on the RT-PCR reads. This table has under 850,000 distinct CDR3 sequences, less than 20% appearing once. CDR1 and CDR2 (germline): DFQATT, SNEGSKA (reference sequence). Trimming shortened V by 0 bases and J by 5 bases, and 20 bases separated the two germline ends. The length of the CDR3 is 16 residues. The TCR was taken from a man between 50 and 59 years old who received an inactivated influenza vaccine. The material was PBMCs from blood, obtained 4 to 6 days after vaccination. The rearrangement links TRBV20-1 to TRBJ2-7, with D possibly being TRBD2 (5 bases). The DNA of the CDR3 is TGCAGTGCTAGAGATTTAATGGTAGCGAGAGACGACGAGCAGTACTTC. Translation gives CSARDLMVARDDEQYF.